The 21 T cell receptor beta chains below come from one sample, sequenced in a study of blood T cells in healthy people across ages. Sample-barcoded 5' priming and a J-beta primer mix drove a second PCR of roughly 7 to 11 cycles. TCRdb reanalysed the 5' RACE reads using MiXCR and keeps one entry per CDR3 protein. This sample has some 700,000 distinct CDR3 sequences; about 20% occur once, and the top ten carry around 22%. Sequenced input: blood. The receptor source for this set is a man between 65 and 79 years old in good health.

This clonotype was counted between two and nine times. The chain couples TRBV29-1 to TRBJ2-5; D possibly corresponds to TRBD1 (5 bases). Germline V gene lookup returns CDR1 SQVTM and CDR2 ANQGSEA. This CDR3 is built from 12 residues. Trimming removed 7 bases at V and 5 bases at J, with 14 bases between. The CDR3 reads CSGVRQSETQYF. Here the CDR3 DNA reads TGCAGCGGCGTCAGACAGTCTGAGACCCAGTACTTC.

V usage is TRBV20-1 and J usage is TRBJ1-5, with D uncertain. V lost 6 bases and J 0 bases, leaving 12 bases between the germline ends. The CDR3 runs to 14 residues. Germline assignment: CDR1 DFQATT and CDR2 SNEGSKA (reference sequence). In nucleotides, the CDR3 is TGCAGTGCCGCCCGGGCAAATAGCAATCAGCCCCAGCATTTT. This gives the protein CSAARANSNQPQHF.

This chain uses TRBV29-1 with TRBJ2-5, with D maybe TRBD2 (6 bases). The DNA end favors TRBJ2-7, so the J call may be wrong. Germline-derived CDR1 and CDR2 are SQVTM and ANQGSEA. The CDR3 contains 13 residues. The CDR3 DNA is TGCAGCGTTGAAAATGGAGGGCCCTACGAGCAGTACTTC. Translated, it gives CSVENGGPYEQYF.

This clonotype has just a few counts. The chain recombines TRBV29-1 with TRBJ1-2; D is ambiguous. The CDR3 runs 12 residues. Per germline, CDR1 SQVTM and CDR2 ANQGSEA. Trimming pared 6 bases from V and 4 bases from J, leaving 12 bases between. CDR3 sequence: CSVQTEIYGYTF. CDR3 DNA sequence: TGCAGCGTACAAACAGAGATCTATGGCTACACCTTC.

The CDR3 loop is CASSLVTGGGQPQHF. The CDR3 DNA is TGTGCCAGCAGCTTAGTAACAGGGGGGGGTCAGCCCCAGCATTTT. This chain connects TRBV7-2 to TRBJ1-5; 8 positions match TRBD1. The CDR3 loop spans 15 amino acids. Germline trimming cut 1 base from V and 6 bases from J; bases unmatched to any gene: 5. Looked up from germline, CDR1 is SGHTA and CDR2 is FQGNSA.

The chain employs TRBV6-2 or TRBV6-3 and TRBJ2-5, with TRBD2 identical over 14 bases. The assigned J gene may be wrong: the sequence end matches TRBJ2-1 better. This CDR3 spans 15 amino acids. Germline loops: CDR1 MNHEY, CDR2 SVGEGT. The CDR3 DNA reads as TGTGCCAGCGGGAGACTAGCGGGAGGGCCTGGTGAGCAGTTCTTC. It translates to CASGRLAGGPGEQFF.

CDR3 protein: CAGQGNTEAFF. Here the CDR3 DNA reads TGTGCCGGACAGGGGAACACTGAAGCTTTCTTT. The rearrangement uses TRBV30 and TRBJ1-1; TRBD1 matches 8 bases. The junction had 0 bases not matched to a gene; V was cut back by 8 bases and J by 1 base. Germline CDR1 GTSNPN, CDR2 SVGIG (reference sequence). The CDR3 extends over 11 amino acids.

This sequence joins TRBV9 and TRBJ2-1; TRBD2 agrees at 11 bases. Germline V gene data show CDR1 as SGDLS and CDR2 as YYNGEE. This CDR3 contains 17 residues. V gave up 4 bases and J gave up 7 bases; unmatched junction bases: 13. CDR3 coding DNA: TGTGCCAGCAGCCCACGACCAACTAGCGGGAGTGGTAATGAGCAGTTCTTC. Its protein product is CASSPRPTSGSGNEQFF.

This clonotype was picked up a small number of times. This chain links TRBV29-1 with TRBJ2-1, with D perhaps matching TRBD1 (6 bases). CDR1 and CDR2 (germline): SQVTM, ANQGSEA. V was pared by 4 bases and J by 9 bases, with 13 bases between. This CDR3 is built from 12 residues. CDR3 residues: CSVVGQGGEQFF. DNA for the CDR3: TGCAGCGTTGTGGGACAAGGCGGTGAGCAGTTCTTC.

The chain has TRBV20-1 and TRBJ1-4, with D unresolved. The CDR3 runs 12 residues. Germline loops: CDR1 DFQATT, CDR2 SNEGSKA (reference sequence). Trimming removed 3 bases at V and 7 bases at J, with 9 bases between. This CDR3 is CSASLDGEKLFF. The CDR3 nucleotides are TGCAGTGCTAGCCTAGATGGTGAAAAACTGTTTTTT.

This clonotype occurred a few times. Here the CDR3 DNA reads TGTGCCAGCAGCTTCTCGGCCGGGGCGAGCACAGATACGCAGTATTTT. It is translated as CASSFSAGASTDTQYF. J is TRBJ2-3 and V is TRBV11-2, with D perhaps assigned TRBD1 or TRBD2 (5 bases each). The CDR3 spans 16 residues. From germline, CDR1 is SGHAT and CDR2 FQNNGV. V dropped 3 bases and J dropped 0 bases, with 13 bases sitting between them.

The chain employs TRBV5-1 and TRBJ2-5; the D is unclear. Germline assignment: CDR1 SGHRS and CDR2 YFSETQ. Trimming shortened V by 5 bases and J by 1 base, and 9 bases separated the two germline ends. There are 13 residues in the CDR3. The CDR3 region is CASRAGSQETQYF. CDR3 coding DNA: TGCGCCAGCAGGGCCGGAAGCCAAGAGACCCAGTACTTC.

The CDR3 region has the DNA TGTGCCAGCAGCCGGACAGGGAGGCACACAGATACGCAGTATTTT. Protein sequence: CASSRTGRHTDTQYF. This sequence joins TRBV9 and TRBJ2-3, with 8 bases identical to TRBD1. Trimming cost V 4 bases and J 2 bases; bases outside gene matches: 6. The CDR3 contains 15 residues. Germline values: CDR1 SGDLS, CDR2 YYNGEE.

This clonotype appeared many times. This chain joins TRBV10-3 and TRBJ1-2; D is possibly TRBD1 (6 bases). V shed 6 bases and J shed 8 bases, with 13 bases lying between them. This CDR3 region has 12 residues. Germline CDR1 reads ENHRY; CDR2 reads SYGVKD. CDR3 nucleotides: TGTGCCATCAGAGAGAGGACAGCGGGCTACACCTTC. Protein sequence: CAIRERTAGYTF.

This clonotype was recorded a few times. The CDR3 loop reads CAVQGGFRNEQYF. CDR3 DNA: TGTGCCGTCCAAGGGGGATTTAGGAACGAGCAGTACTTC. The chain is built from TRBV6-5 and TRBJ2-1, with TRBD1 as a possible D gene (6 bases). TRBJ2-7 explains the end of the DNA better; the J call may be wrong. This CDR3 contains 13 residues. Germline V gene lookup returns CDR1 MNHEY and CDR2 SVGAGI.

This clonotype was observed at least ten times. This chain links TRBV25-1 with TRBJ2-1, with D possibly TRBD2 on 7 matching bases. This CDR3 comprises 14 residues. V was pared by 6 bases and J by 5 bases, with 14 bases between. Germline CDR1 MGHDK, CDR2 SYGVNS. The CDR3 DNA reads TGTGCCAGCAGCTTCCCGGGGGGCAACAATGAGCAGTTCTTC. The encoded protein is CASSFPGGNNEQFF.

The rearrangement joins TRBV7-9 to TRBJ2-6, with unresolved D. Germline V lookup: CDR1 SEHNR, CDR2 FQNEAQ (reference sequence). CDR3 length: 16 amino acids. V gave up 2 bases and J gave up 0 bases, with 8 bases separating them. CDR3 amino acids: CASSLWWGSGANVLTF. In DNA, the CDR3 is TGTGCCAGCAGCTTATGGTGGGGCTCTGGGGCCAACGTCCTGACTTTC.

This clonotype was counted many times. This chain uses TRBV6-5 with TRBJ1-2; TRBD1 might be the D (6 bases). The germline V and J ends were trimmed by 8 bases and 8 bases, with 15 bases remaining between them. The V gene's germline CDR1 is MNHEY and CDR2 SVGAGI. The CDR3 is 12 residues long. CDR3 loop: CASGGDIWGYTF. The CDR3 nucleotides are TGTGCCAGCGGGGGGGACATTTGGGGCTACACCTTC.

This clonotype was seen more than once but under ten times. The J gene is TRBJ1-4, the V gene TRBV6-1, with 10 bases lining up with TRBD1. CDR1 and CDR2 (germline): MNHNS, SASEGT. The CDR3 is 14 amino acids. V lost 3 bases, J lost 16 bases, and 11 bases stayed unmatched. DNA of the CDR3: TGTGCCAGCAGTGATTTGGGACAGGGGAAATTGGAGTTTTTT. The encoded protein is CASSDLGQGKLEFF.

This clonotype came up a few times. The chain is built from TRBV12-3 or TRBV12-4 and TRBJ2-1; D is unclear. This CDR3 contains 13 residues. Trimming cost V 0 bases and J 9 bases, with 9 bases left between them. The CDR3 bases are TGTGCCAGCAGTTTAGCTCGCGTGGGTGAGCAGTTCTTC. Its translation: CASSLARVGEQFF.

The CDR3 bases are TGCGCCAGCAGCCCCGGGTTCACCGTAGAGACCCAGTACTTC. Protein: CASSPGFTVETQYF. The chain combines TRBV5-1 with TRBJ2-5; D remains unclear. V was clipped by 4 bases and J by 4 bases, with 14 bases between them. Per the germline V gene, CDR1 is SGHRS and CDR2 is YFSETQ. The length of the CDR3 is 14 residues. Full variable domain (outside the CDR3, taken from reference TRBV5-1 and TRBJ2-5): KAGVTQTPRYLIKTRGQQVTLSCSPISGHRSVSWYQQTPGQGLQFLFEYFSETQRNKGNFPGRFSGRQFSNSRSEMNVSTLELGDSALYLCASSPGFTVETQYFGPGTRLLVL.